These T cell receptor beta chains were read from a single sample in a study of T cells in Graves' hyperthyroidism and ophthalmopathy. TCRdb reanalysed the multiplex PCR reads using MiXCR and keeps one entry per CDR3 protein. The table includes fewer than 650,000 distinct CDR3 sequences, 12% to 15% detected once. The sample taken for sequencing was blood. Receptors originate from a woman between 18 and 30 years old with Graves' ophthalmopathy. Each CDR3 is given with its conserved first and last residue. The D gene is left open where the match is weak. The size field is filled for only some rows; it gives once, few, many or a size class.

>TRBV4-1|TRBJ2-7|13|.|many
TGCGCCAGCAGCCATCGACAGGACTACGAGCAGTACTTC
CASSHRQDYEQYF
>TRBV2|TRBJ2-2|12|.|many
TGTGCCGCCGGGGGAGACGCCGGGGAGCTGTTTTTT
CAAGGDAGELFF
>TRBV20-1|TRBJ2-7|16|.|many
TGCAGTGCTGGAGCCCCCTTGAGGGAGGCCAATGTCGAGCAGTACTTC
CSAGAPLREANVEQYF
>TRBV7-9|TRBJ2-1|18|TRBD1|many
TGTGCCAGCAGATCCCGAGAGGGGAGGGACAGGGAGGGGAATGAGCAGTTCTTC
CASRSREGRDREGNEQFF
>TRBV27|TRBJ1-1|14|.|many
TGTGCCAGCACCCCAAGGGCACCGTCCAGGGAAGCTTTCTTT
CASTPRAPSREAFF
>TRBV6-2/TRBV6-3|TRBJ1-1|14|TRBD1|many
TGTGCCAGCAGTTCTCCGGACAGGGCCCCTGAAGCTTTCTTT
CASSSPDRAPEAFF
>TRBV6-5|TRBJ2-5|12|.|.
TGTGCCAGCAGTTACGGCCAAGAGACCCAGTACTTC
CASSYGQETQYF
>TRBV5-1|TRBJ2-7|14|.|many
TGCGCCAGCAGCTTGGAGAAGTGGTCCAGCGGGCAGTACTTC
CASSLEKWSSGQYF
>TRBV15|TRBJ2-3|14|.|few
TGTGCCACCAGCGGGGCGAGGGTAGAAGATACGCAGTATTTT
CATSGARVEDTQYF
>TRBV6-4|TRBJ2-7|18|TRBD2|few
TGTGCCTCCCCCCCCGGGACTAGCGGTTCCTCGAGCTCCTACGAGCAGTACTTC
CASPPGTSGSSSSYEQYF
>TRBV29-1|TRBJ1-2|15|.|few
TGCAGCGTTGAACCCCGGGAGGAGGAATGGTATGGCTACACCTTC
CSVEPREEEWYGYTF
>TRBV10-2|TRBJ2-7|12|.|.
TGCGCCAGCAGGGCAGGGGACTACGAGCAGTACTTC
CASRAGDYEQYF
>TRBV20-1|TRBJ1-1|16|.|.
TGCAGTGCTCCATTCAGTTTGCAGGGTGTGGACACTGAAGCTTTCTTT
CSAPFSLQGVDTEAFF
>TRBV20-1|TRBJ2-7|15|.|.
TGCAGTGCTAGAAAAGGGCAGGAGCTATCCTACGAGCAGTACTTC
CSARKGQELSYEQYF
>TRBV2|TRBJ2-7|15|.|many
TGTGCCAGCAGTCTTTACGGTAACGGGGTCTACGAGCAGTACTTC
CASSLYGNGVYEQYF
>TRBV4-1|TRBJ2-4|17|TRBD1|once
TGCGCCAGCAGCCAAGGGGGACAGGCGGGGTCCAAAAACATTCAGTACTTC
CASSQGGQAGSKNIQYF
>TRBV4-3|TRBJ2-2|15|.|few
TGCGCCAGCAGCCAAGATCCGACCAGGACCGGGGAGCTGTTTTTT
CASSQDPTRTGELFF
>TRBV27|TRBJ1-6|13|.|.
TGTGCCAGCGCCGGGGGAAATAATTCACCCCTCCACTTT
CASAGGNNSPLHF
>TRBV20-1|TRBJ2-3|15|TRBD2|many
TGCAGTGCTAGACGCCCCGGCGGGAGGTCAGATACGCAGTATTTT
CSARRPGGRSDTQYF
>TRBV3-1|TRBJ2-7|15|TRBD1|many
TGTGCCAGCAGCTCCCCTCGTCGACAGGGCCACGAGCAGTACTTC
CASSSPRRQGHEQYF
>TRBV11-3|TRBJ2-7|16|TRBD1|few
TGTGCCAGCAGCTCCTATTCCCGGGACAGCTCCTACGAGCAGTACTTC
CASSSYSRDSSYEQYF
>TRBV29-1|TRBJ2-1|15|TRBD2|few
TGCAGCGTTGAAGCGGGTAGAGGGACTATTTCTGAGCAGTTCTTC
CSVEAGRGTISEQFF
>TRBV20-1|TRBJ2-7|14|.|.
TGCAGTGCTAGCCGGGGCGCTAACTCGGGGGAGCAGTACTTC
CSASRGANSGEQYF
>TRBV29-1|TRBJ1-3|13|.|many
TGCAGCGCCGGGGGGGGCGCAGGGAACACCATATATTTT
CSAGGGAGNTIYF
>TRBV20-1|TRBJ2-1|14|.|.
TGCAGTGCTAACGACTACCCAACCTACAATGAGCAGTTCTTC
CSANDYPTYNEQFF
>TRBV30|TRBJ2-7|15|TRBD1|many
TGTGCCTGGAGTGTACCGGGGACAGGAGCCAACGAGCAGTACTTC
CAWSVPGTGANEQYF
>TRBV14|TRBJ2-3|16|TRBD2|few
TGTGCCAGCAGCCAAGTGGGACTAGCGGGCACAGATACGCAGTATTTT
CASSQVGLAGTDTQYF
>TRBV27|TRBJ2-1|16|TRBD2|many
TGTGCCAGCAGCCCCGCGGGTGCGGGAGGTTTTAATGAGCAGTTCTTC
CASSPAGAGGFNEQFF
>TRBV5-5|TRBJ2-3|14|TRBD1|few
TGTGCCAGCAGCTTTCACCGGGACAGGGATTCGCAGTATTTT
CASSFHRDRDSQYF
>TRBV6-1|TRBJ1-2|13|TRBD1|.
TGTGCCAGCAGCCGTGACAGGGAAGCTGGCTACACCTTC
CASSRDREAGYTF
>TRBV5-1|TRBJ2-7|16|.|once
TGCGCCAGCAGCTTGATCGGTGACGGGAGATTCGACGAGCAGTACTTC
CASSLIGDGRFDEQYF
>TRBV27|TRBJ1-1|15|.|many
TGTGCCAGCAGTTTAAAGGTTTCCTTGGCCACTGAAGCTTTCTTT
CASSLKVSLATEAFF
>TRBV2|TRBJ2-3|16|TRBD2|many
TGTGCCAGCAGTCGAGGACTAGCGGGCCTCACAGATACGCAGTATTTT
CASSRGLAGLTDTQYF
>TRBV20-1|TRBJ1-6|16|.|few
TGCAGTGAGCAGAAGTGGGAGGCCTTCTTTAATTCACCCCTCCACTTT
CSEQKWEAFFNSPLHF
>TRBV11-1|TRBJ2-7|22|.|.
.
CASSFYICSARGVGAGTYEQYF
>TRBV28|TRBJ1-4|15|.|many
TGTGCCAGCATTCCGCAGGCGGGACCCGCTGAAAAACTGTTTTTT
CASIPQAGPAEKLFF
>TRBV6-2/TRBV6-3|TRBJ1-5|16|.|few
TGTGCCAGCAGGTCCGGGGGAGGGGTTACGAGCCAGCCCCAGCATTTT
CASRSGGGVTSQPQHF
>TRBV28|TRBJ2-7|14|.|many
TGTGCCAGCAGCCGGGACTTCCTTTCCTACGAGCAGTACTTC
CASSRDFLSYEQYF
>TRBV10-3|TRBJ2-3|18|.|few
TGTGCCATCAGTGAGCCCTCCGGGGGTGGACTGCCCACAGATACGCAGTATTTT
CAISEPSGGGLPTDTQYF
>TRBV7-8|TRBJ2-7|15|.|.
TGTGCCAGCACCCCCGGCCGGGACACCTCCTACGAGCAGTACTTC
CASTPGRDTSYEQYF
>TRBV19|TRBJ2-1|16|.|.
TGTACCAGTAGTATCCCCGGGACCGTCTCCTACAATGAGCAGTTCTTC
CTSSIPGTVSYNEQFF
>TRBV12-3/TRBV12-4|TRBJ2-4|13|.|many
TGTGCCAGCAGTCCCCTAGCCAAAAACATTCAGTACTTC
CASSPLAKNIQYF
>TRBV10-3|TRBJ2-2|14|.|many
TGTGCCATCAGTGAGTGGACCGGCACCGGGGAGCTGTTTTTT
CAISEWTGTGELFF
>TRBV12-5|TRBJ2-3|15|.|.
TGTGCTAGTGGTTTGGTTGGATCAGCTAGGGATACGCAGTATTTT
CASGLVGSARDTQYF
>TRBV25-1|TRBJ2-7|12|.|.
TGTGCCAGCAGCAGCGGAGAGTACGAGCAGTACTTC
CASSSGEYEQYF
>TRBV12-3/TRBV12-4|TRBJ1-4|13|TRBD1|many
TGTGCCAGCAGTCGAGGGACAGTCGAAAAACTGTTTTTT
CASSRGTVEKLFF
>TRBV11-1|TRBJ2-3|14|.|many
TGTGCCAGCAGCTTGGTACTAGCTCCAGATACGCAGTATTTT
CASSLVLAPDTQYF
>TRBV5-1|TRBJ2-1|14|.|few
TGCGCCAGCAGCTTGGTGGGCCCATACAATGAGCAGTTCTTC
CASSLVGPYNEQFF
>TRBV6-2/TRBV6-3|TRBJ1-1|11|.|few
TGTGCCAGCAGTTACCTCTATCGAGCTTTCTTT
CASSYLYRAFF